Listed below are T cell receptor beta chains from one sample, sequenced in a study of T cells in pancreatic ductal adenocarcinoma. Assay: immunoSEQ multiplex PCR; the TCRdb copy retains only in-frame clones and omits some. The sample has more than 85,000 clones, about 96% seen once. Sequences were obtained from PBMCs. These receptors originate from a human donor with pancreatic ductal adenocarcinoma. The CDR3 runs from the conserved cysteine through the conserved F or W.

V gene: TRBV7-9
CDR3 protein: CASSFLQGNGYTF

V gene: TRBV4-3
CDR3 protein: CASSQADGGLETQYF

V gene: TRBV5-1
CDR3 protein: CASSLAPGTSGRLEQYF

V gene: TRBV7-8
CDR3 protein: CASSFIGELFF

V gene: TRBV6-4
CDR3 protein: CASSAVGGGNEQFF

V gene: TRBV5-8
CDR3 protein: CASSLAWREQRDTQYF

V gene: TRBV12-2
CDR3 protein: CASRPRPGDTEAFF

V gene: TRBV6-5
CDR3 protein: CASSRQGQEQYF

V gene: TRBV28
CDR3 protein: CASSTFPGQANEKLFF

V gene: TRBV4-1
CDR3 protein: CASSRSLGLINEKLFF

V gene: TRBV10-3
CDR3 protein: CASNNRGANTEAFF

V gene: TRBV5-1
CDR3 protein: CASSFSRQGTEAFF

V gene: TRBV19
CDR3 protein: CGTGIGTDTQYF

V gene: TRBV29-1
CDR3 protein: CSAGGSNEKLFF

V gene: TRBV5-1
CDR3 protein: CASSSLAIGSNTGELFF

V gene: TRBV10-3
CDR3 protein: CAISESRAGSGEQFF